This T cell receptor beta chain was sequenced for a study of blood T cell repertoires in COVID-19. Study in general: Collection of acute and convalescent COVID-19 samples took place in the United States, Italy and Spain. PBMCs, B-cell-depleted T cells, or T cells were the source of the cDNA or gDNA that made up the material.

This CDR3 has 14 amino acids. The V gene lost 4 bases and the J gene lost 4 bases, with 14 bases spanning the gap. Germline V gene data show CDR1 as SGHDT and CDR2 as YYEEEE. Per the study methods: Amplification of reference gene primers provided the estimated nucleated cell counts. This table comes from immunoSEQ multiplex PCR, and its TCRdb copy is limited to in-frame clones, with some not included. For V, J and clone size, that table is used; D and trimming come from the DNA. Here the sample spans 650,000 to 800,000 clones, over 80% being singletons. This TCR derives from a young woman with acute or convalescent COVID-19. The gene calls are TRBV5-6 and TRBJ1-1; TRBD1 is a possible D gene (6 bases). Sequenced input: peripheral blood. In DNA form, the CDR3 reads TGTGCCAGCAGCCCACAGGGTTTGACCACTGAAGCTTTCTTT. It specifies CASSPQGLTTEAFF.